This TCR beta chain was captured by sequencing in a study of T-cell memory formation after mild COVID-19. Study in general: There were largely donor-specific TCR clusters.

This clonotype was recorded a few times. Its antigen remains unknown. TCRdb fed the 5' RACE reads into MiXCR, producing one record per CDR3 protein. The table has a few hundred thousand distinct CDR3 sequences, under 20% seen once. The germline V gene has CDR1 SGDLS and CDR2 YYNGEE. The V and J ends lost 4 bases and 2 bases, in that order; junction bases with no gene match: 7. The CDR3 totals 15 residues. General observations from the study: Clonal second-wave expansions that peaked on day 37 had unconfirmed SARS-CoV-2 specificity.

The chain joins TRBV9 to TRBJ2-7; 9 nucleotides match TRBD2. The sequence derives from a man aged 18 to 30 who had mild COVID-19 (a few samples of this study predate the infection). Cell type and time point are not known. Sequenced sample: PBMCs or a T cell subset sorted from them (not recorded which). The CDR3 reads CASSPRGTSPYEQYF. CDR3 DNA sequence: TGTGCCAGCAGCCCCCGCGGGACTAGCCCCTACGAGCAGTACTTC.